One T cell receptor beta chain is described in this entry. These data originate in a study of cytomegalovirus exposure and HLA in healthy donors. This CDR3 spans 16 amino acids. Trimming shortened V by 0 bases and J by 2 bases, and 13 bases separated the two germline ends. Per the germline V gene, CDR1 is MNHEY and CDR2 is SVGAGI. TCRdb's copy holds only in-frame clones and misses some; the assay was immunoSEQ multiplex PCR. The data show approximately 220,000 clones, over 80% seen once. Sequenced: PBMCs. V usage is TRBV6-5 and J usage is TRBJ1-2; a possible D gene is TRBD1 (5 bases). The clonotype comes from a woman in her 30s in good health and CMV-seropositive. The CDR3 sequence is CASSYSYREGNYGYTF. In nucleotides, the CDR3 is TGTGCCAGCAGTTACTCGTACCGCGAGGGGAACTATGGCTACACCTTC.